Reported below is one TCR beta chain. It lacks a known antigen. No base quality information exists; no much larger clone differs at one position. Sample time point, as interpreted from the label and publication: patch test 1, 2 weeks after DPC sensitization. The treatment or condition label, as the study defines it: therapeutic diphenylcyclopropenone sensitization with weekly scalp DPC. Blood at each patch-test visit was drawn before the patch test was applied. To be eligible, patients had to be aged 18 to 70, diagnosed with alopecia and judged suitable for DPC therapy, while pregnant patients were excluded. Unfractionated whole blood was collected in Tempus Blood RNA tubes, and total RNA was extracted from that blood. The trim is 3 bases for V and 8 bases for J, with a gap of 4 bases between the germline ends. Via the germline V gene, CDR1 is SGHTA and CDR2 FQGNSA. The CDR3 has 11 amino acids, counting the end cysteine and phenylalanine. Of all the DNA, just the CDR3 is kept, 33 bases in frame from base 1.

The sample originates from a study of human T cells and chemical hapten exposure (dated by TCRdb to 2020 to 2022). Background for the entire study: For sensitization, 2% DPC in acetone was applied to a 2 cm by 2 cm area of upper inner arm skin. Throughout the study period of 20 to 25 weeks, patients also received therapeutic DPC doses to the scalp every week. Patch tests used Finn chambers with 0.01% DPC on the upper back, scored after 6 days by International Contact Dermatitis Research Group standards. Alopecia areata with under or over 50% scalp involvement, alopecia totalis and alopecia universalis were represented in the patient cohort, which was mostly female. Libraries were pooled for sequencing, and per-sample TCR yields varied mainly because of small differences in library volumes within the pool. The study tracked peripheral blood TCR repertoire changes in vivo during primary and secondary sensitization to the hapten diphenylcyclopropenone (DPC) in alopecia patients. Blood samples were taken from patients before sensitization (week 0) and at 2, 6 and about 24 weeks after DPC sensitization. Under 30 alopecia patients gave blood for TCR sequencing at one to four time points (pre-sensitization, 2, 6 and 24 weeks).

The study at large found these results: Because all patients had alopecia, a presumed autoimmune disease, the immune response of the patients might differ from that of healthy individuals. No change with DPC sensitization was found in the number of TCRs above 1 in 1000 frequency, and no evidence of global repertoire structure alterations was found. A positive correlation was found between the number of PT1 expanded TCRs and patch test score, with significance reached at thresholds 8, 16 and 32 but not 4. Significantly more large CDR3 similarity clusters were formed by expanded TCRs than by pre-sensitization or healthy control sets, consistent with antigen-driven responses. Repeated subsampling changed both the strength of the expansion versus patch-test correlation and the threshold at which the correlation became significant.

Libraries were made using RACE. The reads were generated on a NextSeq 500. During library preparation, unique molecular identifiers were attached to individual cDNA molecules so that TCRs could be counted in a quantitative, reproducible way. Both TCR alpha and TCR beta chains were sequenced from each blood RNA sample. The authors' pipeline ran thus. The median number of TCRs per sample was 95,638, ranging from about 20,000 to 750,000. The Decombinator software suite was used to annotate V, J and CDR3 in the TCR reads. For PS versus PT1 abundance plots, all samples were subsampled to the same number of TCRs (28,000). TCRs were defined as expanded if absent before sensitization and observed at least eight times at the 2-week time point. TCRdb passed the public sequencing reads through fastp at Q25 and MiXCR, retaining productive beta sequences. All rows with the same CDR3 protein become a single entry with the most common DNA and genes. These V and J calls rely on TCRdb rather than the paper's analysis. This sample lists 95,000 to 150,000 distinct CDR3 sequences; roughly an eighth were detected once. The ten largest clones take up around 0.84% of the sample.

Specimen: whole blood, collected in connection with sensitization to the hapten diphenylcyclopropenone (DPC). This receptor was taken from a young man with alopecia areata. Some clones in this sample may be carry-over from other donors' samples. The sequence links TRBV7-2 to TRBJ2-2, with the D gene call left open. The CDR3 protein: CASSFWGELFF. The nucleotide sequence reads TGTGCCAGCAGCTTTTGGGGGGAGCTGTTTTTT.